The source of this TCR beta chain is a study of T cells after yellow fever vaccination. This clonotype was seen at least ten times. What it binds is not known. TCRdb recomputed calls from the 5' RACE reads with MiXCR, one row per CDR3 protein. The table shows 170,000 or so distinct CDR3 sequences, with approximately 6.2% occurring only once. Study-level results: There was a small share of clonotypes that showed up in both the CD4 and CD8 compartments. The secondary response was weaker, and its peak arrived faster, on day 5 versus 15. From the bulk population, abundant clonotypes could contaminate and appear within FACS-sorted repertoires. Most clones from primary vaccination were detected again post-booster (around 95% CD4, about 85% CD8).

This CDR3 is 11 amino acids long. Deletions cut 6 bases from V and 8 bases from J, with 9 bases between. The germline gives CDR1 MNHEY, CDR2 SVGEGT. The V gene is TRBV6-2 or TRBV6-3, the J gene TRBJ2-3; D remains ambiguous. Source: CD4+ T cells sorted from PBMCs, taken on the day of the first yellow fever vaccination. The source of this sequence is a man aged 18 to 30 who received the YFV17D yellow fever vaccine. CDR3: CASRTEVTQYF. CDR3 DNA: TGTGCCAGCAGAACTGAGGTTACGCAGTATTTT.